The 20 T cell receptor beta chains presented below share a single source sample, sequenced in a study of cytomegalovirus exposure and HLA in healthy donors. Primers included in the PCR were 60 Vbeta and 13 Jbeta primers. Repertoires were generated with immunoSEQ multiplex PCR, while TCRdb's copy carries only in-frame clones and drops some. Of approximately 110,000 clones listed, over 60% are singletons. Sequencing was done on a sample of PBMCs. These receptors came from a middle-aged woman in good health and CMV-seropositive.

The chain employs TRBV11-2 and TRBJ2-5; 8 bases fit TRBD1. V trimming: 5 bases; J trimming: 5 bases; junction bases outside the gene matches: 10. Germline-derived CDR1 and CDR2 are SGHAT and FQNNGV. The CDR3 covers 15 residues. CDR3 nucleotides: TGTGCCAGCAGCCTACATTGGACAGGGCCCGAGACCCAGTACTTC. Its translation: CASSLHWTGPETQYF.

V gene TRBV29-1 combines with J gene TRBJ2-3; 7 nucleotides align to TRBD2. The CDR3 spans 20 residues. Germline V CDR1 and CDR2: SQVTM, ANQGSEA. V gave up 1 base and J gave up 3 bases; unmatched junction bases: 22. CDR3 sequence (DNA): TGCAGCGTTGAAGGGTTGCCCCTTTTGGGGGAGGGCGCTTTAACAGATACGCAGTATTTT. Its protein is CSVEGLPLLGEGALTDTQYF.

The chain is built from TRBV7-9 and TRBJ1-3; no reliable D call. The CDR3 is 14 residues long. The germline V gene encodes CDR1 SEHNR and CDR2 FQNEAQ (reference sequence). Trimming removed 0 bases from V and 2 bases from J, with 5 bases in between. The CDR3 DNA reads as TGTGCCAGCAGCTTAGCCGCAGCTGGAAACACCATATATTTT. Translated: CASSLAAAGNTIYF. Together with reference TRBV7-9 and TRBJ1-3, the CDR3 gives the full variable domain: DTGVSQNPRHKITKRGQNVTFRCDPISEHNRLYWYRQTLGQGPEFLTYFQNEAQLEKSRLLSDRFSAERPKGSFSTLEIQRTEQGDSAMYLCASSLAAAGNTIYFGEGSWLTVV.

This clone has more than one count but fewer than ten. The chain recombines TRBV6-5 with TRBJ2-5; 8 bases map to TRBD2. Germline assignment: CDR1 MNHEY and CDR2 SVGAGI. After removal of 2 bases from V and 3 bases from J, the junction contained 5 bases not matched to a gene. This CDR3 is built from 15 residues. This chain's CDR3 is CASSYMRAGEETQYF. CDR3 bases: TGTGCCAGCAGTTACATGCGAGCGGGGGAAGAGACCCAGTACTTC.

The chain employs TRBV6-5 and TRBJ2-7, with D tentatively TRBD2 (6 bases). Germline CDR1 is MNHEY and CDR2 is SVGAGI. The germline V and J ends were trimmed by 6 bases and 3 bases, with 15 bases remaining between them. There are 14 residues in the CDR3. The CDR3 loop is CASSRSRGGYEQYF. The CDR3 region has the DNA TGTGCCAGCAGCCGGTCGAGGGGAGGCTACGAGCAGTACTTC.

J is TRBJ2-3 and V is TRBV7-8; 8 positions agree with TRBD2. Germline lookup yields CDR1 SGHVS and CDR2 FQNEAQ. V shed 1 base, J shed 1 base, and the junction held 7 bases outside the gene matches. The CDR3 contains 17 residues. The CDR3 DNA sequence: TGTGCCAGCAGCTTAGACCGGGGGGGCCAGGGCACAGATACGCAGTATTTT. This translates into CASSLDRGGQGTDTQYF. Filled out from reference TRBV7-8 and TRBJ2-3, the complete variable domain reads GAGVSQSPRYKVAKRGQDVALRCDPISGHVSLFWYQQALGQGPEFLTYFQNEAQLDKSGLPSDRFFAERPEGSVSTLKIQRTQQEDSAVYLCASSLDRGGQGTDTQYFGPGTRLTVL.

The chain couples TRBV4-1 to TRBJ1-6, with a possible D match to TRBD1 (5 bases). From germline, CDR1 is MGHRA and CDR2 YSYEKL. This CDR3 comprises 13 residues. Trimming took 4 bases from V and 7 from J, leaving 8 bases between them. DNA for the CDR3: TGCGCCAGCAGCCCCGGGGGGAATTCACCCCTCCACTTT. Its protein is CASSPGGNSPLHF.

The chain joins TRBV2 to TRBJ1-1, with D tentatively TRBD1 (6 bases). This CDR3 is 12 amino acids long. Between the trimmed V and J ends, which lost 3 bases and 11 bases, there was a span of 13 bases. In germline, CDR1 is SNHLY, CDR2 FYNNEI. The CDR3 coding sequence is TGTGCCAGCAGTGAGAGGGGGAGGGTGGCTTTCTTT. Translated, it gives CASSERGRVAFF. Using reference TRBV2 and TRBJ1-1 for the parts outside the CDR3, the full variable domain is EPEVTQTPSHQVTQMGQEVILRCVPISNHLYFYWYRQILGQKVEFLVSFYNNEISEKSEIFDDQFSVERPDGSNFTLKIRSTKLEDSAMYFCASSERGRVAFFGQGTRLTVV.

The CDR3 reads CARSSPYQTGDQETQYF. The CDR3 DNA reads as TGTGCCAGAAGCTCGCCCTATCAGACAGGGGACCAAGAGACCCAGTACTTC. The chain has TRBV5-3 and TRBJ2-5, with 8 bases that match TRBD1. TRBV5-3 is recorded as an ORF, its role being uncertain. Losses at the gene ends were 3 bases for V and 0 bases for J; bases not matched to a gene: 10. The CDR3 consists of 17 residues.

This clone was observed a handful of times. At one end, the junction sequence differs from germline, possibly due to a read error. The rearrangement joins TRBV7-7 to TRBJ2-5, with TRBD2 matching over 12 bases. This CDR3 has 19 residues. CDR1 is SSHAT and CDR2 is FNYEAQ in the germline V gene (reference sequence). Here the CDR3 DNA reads TGTGCTAGCAGCCAAGGCCCCCCTAGCGGGGGGGCGGTGCAAGAGACCCAGTACTTC. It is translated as CASSQGPPSGGAVQETQYF.

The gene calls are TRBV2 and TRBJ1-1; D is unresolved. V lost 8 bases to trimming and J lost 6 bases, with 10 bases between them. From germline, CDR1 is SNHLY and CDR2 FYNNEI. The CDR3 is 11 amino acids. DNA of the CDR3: TGTGCCAGCCGTCGGGAGTCTGAAGCTTTCTTT. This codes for CASRRESEAFF.

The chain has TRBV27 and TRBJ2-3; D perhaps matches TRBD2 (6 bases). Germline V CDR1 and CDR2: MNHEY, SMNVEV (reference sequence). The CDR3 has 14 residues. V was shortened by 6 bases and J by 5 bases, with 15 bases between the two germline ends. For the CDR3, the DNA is TGTGCCAGCAGGTACCGGGACTCTCGAGATACGCAGTATTTT. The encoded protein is CASRYRDSRDTQYF.

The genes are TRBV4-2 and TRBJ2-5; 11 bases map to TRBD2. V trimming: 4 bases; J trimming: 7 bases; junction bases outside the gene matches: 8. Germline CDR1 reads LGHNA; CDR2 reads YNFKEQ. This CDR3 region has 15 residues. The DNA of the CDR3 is TGTGCCAGCAGCCCTAGCGGGGGGACCCGGGGGACCCAGTACTTC. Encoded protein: CASSPSGGTRGTQYF.

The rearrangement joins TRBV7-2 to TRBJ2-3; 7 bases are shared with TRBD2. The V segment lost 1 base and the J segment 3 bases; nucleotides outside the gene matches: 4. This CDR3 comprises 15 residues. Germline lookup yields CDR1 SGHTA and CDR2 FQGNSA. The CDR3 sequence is CASSLVAGDTDTQYF. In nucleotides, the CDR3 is TGTGCCAGCAGCTTAGTCGCGGGGGATACAGATACGCAGTATTTT. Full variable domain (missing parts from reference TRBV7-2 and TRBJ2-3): GAGVSQSPSNKVTEKGKDVELRCDPISGHTALYWYRQSLGQGLEFLIYFQGNSAPDKSGLPSDRFSAERTGGSVSTLTIQRTQQEDSAVYLCASSLVAGDTDTQYFGPGTRLTVL.

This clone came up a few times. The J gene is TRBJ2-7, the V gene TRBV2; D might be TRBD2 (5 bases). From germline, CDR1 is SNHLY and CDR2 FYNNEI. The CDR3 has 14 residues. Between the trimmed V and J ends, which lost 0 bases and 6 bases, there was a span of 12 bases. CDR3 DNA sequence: TGTGCCAGCAGTGAAGCACGTCGGGCGGGCGAGCAGTACTTC. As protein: CASSEARRAGEQYF.

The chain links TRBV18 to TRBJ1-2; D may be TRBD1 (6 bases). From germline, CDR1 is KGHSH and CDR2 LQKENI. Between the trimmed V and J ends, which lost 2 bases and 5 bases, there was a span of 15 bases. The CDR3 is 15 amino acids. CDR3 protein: CASSPGDTQIYGYTF. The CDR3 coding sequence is TGTGCCAGCTCACCAGGGGACACCCAAATTTATGGCTACACCTTC.

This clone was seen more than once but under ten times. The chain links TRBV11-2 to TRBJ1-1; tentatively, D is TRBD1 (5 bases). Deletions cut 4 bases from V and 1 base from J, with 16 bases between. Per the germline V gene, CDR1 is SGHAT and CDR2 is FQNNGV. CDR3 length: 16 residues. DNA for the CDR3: TGTGCCAGCAGCTGGGGGGGATCCCTCCCGAACACTGAAGCTTTCTTT. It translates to CASSWGGSLPNTEAFF.

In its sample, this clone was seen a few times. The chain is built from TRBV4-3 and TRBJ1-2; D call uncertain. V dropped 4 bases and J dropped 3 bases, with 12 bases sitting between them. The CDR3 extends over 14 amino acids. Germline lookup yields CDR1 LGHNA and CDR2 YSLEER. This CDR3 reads CASSRIRTDYGYTF. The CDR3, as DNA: TGCGCCAGCAGCCGTATTAGAACAGACTATGGCTACACCTTC.

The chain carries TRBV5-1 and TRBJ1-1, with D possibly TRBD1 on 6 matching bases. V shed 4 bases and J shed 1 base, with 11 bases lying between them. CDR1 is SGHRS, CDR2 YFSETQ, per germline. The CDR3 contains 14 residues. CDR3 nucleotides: TGCGCCAGCAGCCCCGGACAGTGGAACACTGAAGCTTTCTTT. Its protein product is CASSPGQWNTEAFF.

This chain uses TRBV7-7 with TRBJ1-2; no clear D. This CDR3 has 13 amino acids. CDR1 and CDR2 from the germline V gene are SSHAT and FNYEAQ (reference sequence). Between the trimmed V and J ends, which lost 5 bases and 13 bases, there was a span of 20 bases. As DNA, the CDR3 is TGTGCCAGCAGCCCTCTCGTGGGCCCCGCACTCACCTTC. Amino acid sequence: CASSPLVGPALTF.